This T cell receptor (beta chain) comes out of a study of T cell changes during pregnancy in multiple sclerosis. Sequenced by immunoSEQ multiplex PCR; TCRdb stores in-frame clones only, minus some. Of 40,000 to 45,000 clones in the sample, nearly 90% were seen once. CDR1 is SGDLS, CDR2 YYNGEE, per germline. The V gene lost 0 bases and the J gene lost 6 bases, with 11 bases spanning the gap. The CDR3 has 14 amino acids. This receptor was taken from a female donor with multiple sclerosis, enrolled in a pregnancy study. This specimen consisted of CD4+ T cells from peripheral blood mononuclear cells, obtained in the first trimester of pregnancy. The chain joins TRBV9 to TRBJ2-3, with no clear D. CDR3 DNA sequence: TGTGCCAGCAGCGTAGTCCCGACTTGGGATACGCAGTATTTT. The encoded protein is CASSVVPTWDTQYF.